This T cell receptor beta chain was sequenced during a study of PD-1 blockade in classical Hodgkin lymphoma. General study results and limits: Repertoire differences have undefined causes, possibly disease activity or prior therapy. Those starting nivolumab under 1 year post-ASCT were excluded.

Following autologous stem cell transplantation, relapse occurred in every patient, and exposure to brentuximab vedotin varied. PBMCs were thawed, and CD8+ T cells were then isolated from them by magnetic negative selection. For this clone: Its antigen is currently unknown.

The CDR3 runs to 15 residues. V was clipped by 6 bases and J by 11 bases, with 25 bases between them. Germline V CDR1 and CDR2: MNHNS, SASEGT. Clones were sequenced by immunoSEQ multiplex PCR, and TCRdb holds only the in-frame ones, with some missing. The sample includes about 2,400 clones, about three quarters of them seen just once. Sequencing was performed on CD8+ T cells from blood, taken at baseline. The receptor comes from a human donor with classical Hodgkin lymphoma. The V and J genes are TRBV6-1 and TRBJ1-1; D ambiguous. CDR3 sequence: CASRSPSMGTPTAFF. For the CDR3, the DNA is TGTGCCAGCAGATCCCCTTCGATGGGTACCCCTACGGCTTTCTTT.